A single sample gave rise to the 12 T cell receptor beta chains below, sequenced in a study of glioma-infiltrating T cells. TCR alpha and beta CDR3 regions were amplified from RNA using iRepertoire nested multiplex PCR. TCRdb redid the calling of the multiplex PCR reads with MiXCR, one entry per CDR3 protein. Seen here are roughly 350,000 distinct CDR3 sequences, around 45% observed once, and the top ten hold 9.5% to 15%. Material for sequencing was glioma tissue, nonneoplastic brain tissue, or PBMCs (not recorded which). The receptors were sampled from a human donor with low-grade glioma or glioblastoma, undergoing nonglioma brain surgery, or in good health (not recorded which).

This clonotype was counted only a few times. For the CDR3, the DNA is TGTGCCAGCAGTTTTCTAGGAACCAACGTCCTGACTTTC. Protein product: CASSFLGTNVLTF. The chain is built from TRBV27 and TRBJ2-6; D not certain. CDR1 and CDR2 (germline): MNHEY, SMNVEV (reference sequence). Trimming removed 3 bases from V and 8 bases from J, with 8 bases in between. The CDR3 runs to 13 residues.

This clonotype has more than one count but fewer than ten. The chain joins TRBV20-1 to TRBJ1-1; D unresolved. V lost 2 bases and J 0 bases, leaving 4 bases between the germline ends. In germline, CDR1 is DFQATT, CDR2 SNEGSKA (reference sequence). This CDR3 has 12 amino acids. CDR3 coding DNA: TGCAGTGCTAGAATATTGAACACTGAAGCTTTCTTT. Translating it yields CSARILNTEAFF.

The chain carries TRBV4-1 and TRBJ2-3; a possible D gene is TRBD1 (6 bases). This CDR3 region has 17 residues. Looked up from germline, CDR1 is MGHRA and CDR2 is YSYEKL. V lost 1 base and J 1 base, leaving 15 bases between the germline ends. CDR3 in amino acids: CASSQGTDRTGTDTQYF. DNA for the CDR3: TGCGCCAGCAGCCAAGGCACAGACAGGACCGGCACAGATACGCAGTATTTT.

V gene TRBV20-1 combines with J gene TRBJ2-7; 7 bases line up with TRBD2. Germline values: CDR1 DFQATT, CDR2 SNEGSKA (reference sequence). Trimming at V came to 5 bases and at J to 5 bases, leaving 12 bases not matched to a gene. The CDR3 totals 14 residues. The CDR3 protein is CSAESGVDKDEQYF. The CDR3 region has the DNA TGCAGTGCTGAAAGCGGGGTTGACAAAGACGAGCAGTACTTC.

The V gene is TRBV7-9, the J gene TRBJ2-7; D may be TRBD2 (5 bases). The CDR3 contains 12 residues. The V end lost 6 bases, the J end lost 3 bases, and 9 bases lay between the germline ends. Germline CDR1 SEHNR, CDR2 FQNEAQ (reference sequence). This CDR3 reads CASREGFYEQYF. CDR3 bases: TGTGCCAGCAGAGAGGGTTTCTACGAGCAGTACTTC.

In the case of this clonotype: This may be a read error: a much more frequent sequence differs by one nucleotide. The chain employs TRBV20-1 and TRBJ1-1; D is possibly TRBD1 (6 bases). The CDR3 sequence is 13 residues long. V lost 3 bases to trimming and J lost 7 bases, with 15 bases between them. Germline CDR1 DFQATT, CDR2 SNEGSKA (reference sequence). This CDR3 reads CSASPTGRNEAFF. CDR3 in DNA: TGCAGTGCTAGCCCTACAGGGCGTAATGAAGCTTTCTTT.

This clonotype showed up just a few times. The chain carries TRBV29-1 and TRBJ2-7, with 9 nucleotides matching TRBD2. This CDR3 comprises 13 residues. CDR1 SQVTM and CDR2 ANQGSEA come from the germline V gene. Trimming cost V 6 bases and J 2 bases; bases outside gene matches: 5. Here the CDR3 reads CSVLSSGAYEQYF. CDR3 DNA sequence: TGCAGCGTCCTATCTAGCGGGGCCTACGAGCAGTACTTC.

This clonotype was recorded once. The chain recombines TRBV7-2 with TRBJ1-1, with D hard to call. There are 16 residues in the CDR3. Trimming stripped 7 bases from V and 4 bases from J, with 22 bases between. Germline CDR1 SGHTA, CDR2 FQGNSA. CDR3 amino acids: CASNFHPELLGTEAFF. DNA for the CDR3: TGTGCCAGCAACTTCCATCCTGAACTACTGGGCACTGAAGCTTTCTTT. Based on the CDR3 plus reference TRBV7-2 and TRBJ1-1, the full variable domain is GAGVSQSPSNKVTEKGKDVELRCDPISGHTALYWYRQSLGQGLEFLIYFQGNSAPDKSGLPSDRFSAERTGGSVSTLTIQRTQQEDSAVYLCASNFHPELLGTEAFFGQGTRLTVV.

This clonotype came up a few times. The chain employs TRBV28 and TRBJ2-3; D uncertain. Trimming stripped 5 bases from V and 4 bases from J, with 10 bases between. This CDR3 has 13 residues. Germline V gives CDR1 MDHEN, CDR2 SYDVKM. CDR3 sequence: CASSPAWADTQYF. CDR3 nucleotides: TGTGCCAGCAGTCCCGCCTGGGCAGATACGCAGTATTTT. Variable domain in full (rest from reference TRBV28 and TRBJ2-3): DVKVTQSSRYLVKRTGEKVFLECVQDMDHENMFWYRQDPGLGLRLIYFSYDVKMKEKGDIPEGYSVSREKKERFSLILESASTNQTSMYLCASSPAWADTQYFGPGTRLTVL.

Worth noting for this clonotype: A read error may explain this, as a much larger clone is one base away. The rearrangement uses TRBV7-2 and TRBJ2-7; D unclear. The CDR3 extends over 14 amino acids. Germline V gene data show CDR1 as SGHTA and CDR2 as FQGNSA. V dropped 0 bases and J dropped 3 bases, with 9 bases sitting between them. Written as DNA, the CDR3 is TGTGCCAGCAGCTTAGCCCCGTCTAACTACGAGCAGTACTTC. This translates into CASSLAPSNYEQYF.

The J gene is TRBJ1-1, the V gene TRBV2; D is uncertain. CDR3 length equals 13 residues. Germline-derived CDR1 and CDR2 are SNHLY and FYNNEI. V was shortened by 1 base and J by 8 bases, with 11 bases between the two germline ends. The CDR3: CASSEEAAGEAFF. In DNA, the CDR3 is TGTGCCAGCAGTGAAGAGGCGGCGGGGGAAGCTTTCTTT. Full variable domain (remainder filled in from reference TRBV2 and TRBJ1-1): EPEVTQTPSHQVTQMGQEVILRCVPISNHLYFYWYRQILGQKVEFLVSFYNNEISEKSEIFDDQFSVERPDGSNFTLKIRSTKLEDSAMYFCASSEEAAGEAFFGQGTRLTVV.

With regard to this clonotype: Possible read error: a much larger clone is one base away. The rearrangement links TRBV27 to TRBJ2-7, with D perhaps TRBD1 (5 bases). The CDR3 runs to 14 residues. The germline gives CDR1 MNHEY, CDR2 SMNVEV (reference sequence). V lost 9 bases to trimming and J lost 2 bases, with 17 bases between them. The CDR3: CARSPTVRPYEQYF. In DNA form, the CDR3 reads TGTGCCAGAAGTCCGACAGTCCGTCCCTACGAGCAGTACTTC.